Shown below are 31 T cell receptor beta chains from a single sample sequenced in a study of shared clonotypes between healthy human individuals. Sequenced by immunoSEQ multiplex PCR; TCRdb stores in-frame clones only, minus some. Found here are 100,000 to 120,000 clones, more than 65% of them singletons; the top ten hold 20% to 25%. Sequences were obtained from memory CD8+ T cells sorted from blood. Subset in this sample: CD45RO+ cells pooled with CCR7-negative TemRA cells. The source is a woman between 25 and 40 years old in good health.

This chain uses TRBV7-9 with TRBJ1-5; D not resolved. Germline V gene sequence: CDR1 SEHNR, CDR2 FQNEAQ (reference sequence). The CDR3 has 16 residues. Trimming stripped 5 bases from V and 3 bases from J, with 17 bases between. CDR3 loop: CASSPSSPSHNQPQHF. CDR3 coding DNA: TGTGCCAGCAGCCCTTCGTCACCCAGCCACAATCAGCCCCAGCATTTT.

The genes are TRBV30 and TRBJ2-1; tentatively, D is TRBD2 (12 bases). Germline loops: CDR1 GTSNPN, CDR2 SVGIG (reference sequence). The length of the CDR3 is 18 residues. Trimming stripped 4 bases from V and 2 bases from J, with 24 bases between. The chain's CDR3 is CAWKGQGGLAGPYNEQFF. CDR3 nucleotide sequence: TGTGCCTGGAAGGGACAGGGGGGACTAGCGGGTCCCTACAATGAGCAGTTCTTC.

The J gene is TRBJ2-5, the V gene TRBV7-9; TRBD2 is a possible D gene (5 bases). Germline CDR1 is SEHNR and CDR2 is FQNEAQ (reference sequence). V lost 0 bases and J 3 bases, leaving 11 bases between the germline ends. The CDR3 loop spans 15 amino acids. The CDR3 nucleotides are TGTGCCAGCAGCTTAGCGAGGGCGACGGAAGAGACCCAGTACTTC. It yields the protein CASSLARATEETQYF.

In nucleotides, the CDR3 is TGTGCCAGCAGCCATACAGATACGCAGTATTTT. The encoded protein is CASSHTDTQYF. The genes are TRBV2 and TRBJ2-3; no clear D. Trimming removed 6 bases at V and 3 bases at J, with 4 bases between. This CDR3 region has 11 residues. CDR1 is SNHLY and CDR2 is FYNNEI in the germline V gene.

This clone was counted many times. This chain connects TRBV13 to TRBJ2-7; possible D gene TRBD2, 6 bases. Trimming took off 2 bases at V and 3 bases at J, with 11 bases between the two ends. The CDR3 extends over 14 amino acids. Germline V gives CDR1 PRHDT, CDR2 FYEKMQ (reference sequence). The CDR3 DNA is TGTGCCAGCAGCTTAACGGGGGAAAACTACGAGCAGTACTTC. Translating gives CASSLTGENYEQYF.

The chain links TRBV28 to TRBJ2-5, with TRBD2 matching over 12 bases. Trimming cost V 5 bases and J 4 bases; bases outside gene matches: 5. The germline gives CDR1 MDHEN, CDR2 SYDVKM. The CDR3 runs 15 residues. The CDR3 DNA is TGTGCCAGCAGTCCCCGACTAGCGGGAGTAGAGACCCAGTACTTC. Residues: CASSPRLAGVETQYF.

The rearrangement links TRBV5-5 to TRBJ1-3; 9 bases are shared with TRBD1. The V gene's germline CDR1 is SGHKS and CDR2 YYEKEE (reference sequence). The V and J ends lost 2 bases and 5 bases, in that order; junction bases with no gene match: 2. The CDR3 sequence is 14 residues long. CDR3 nucleotides: TGTGCCAGCAGCTTTGGGACAGGGCGAAACACCATATATTTT. Amino acids: CASSFGTGRNTIYF.

The rearrangement links TRBV11-2 to TRBJ1-4; no definite D call. This CDR3 is built from 15 residues. Germline CDR1 SGHAT, CDR2 FQNNGV. Trimming shortened V by 5 bases and J by 8 bases, and 18 bases separated the two germline ends. The CDR3 is CASSPAIGYNEKLFF. CDR3 coding DNA: TGTGCCAGCAGCCCCGCGATCGGGTACAACGAAAAACTGTTTTTT.

V is TRBV28 and J is TRBJ2-3; 8 positions match TRBD2. Germline CDR1 reads MDHEN; CDR2 reads SYDVKM. CDR3 length: 15 residues. The ends lost 8 bases at V and 5 bases at J; junction bases unmatched: 12. CDR3 nucleotide sequence: TGTGCCAGCGATCAATCGGGAGGGCCTGGAGATACGCAGTATTTT. It specifies CASDQSGGPGDTQYF.

This chain joins TRBV6-5 and TRBJ1-2, with 7 bases identical to TRBD1. The length of the CDR3 is 15 residues. Looked up from germline, CDR1 is MNHEY and CDR2 is SVGAGI. Trimming at V came to 6 bases and at J to 4 bases, leaving 11 bases not matched to a gene. The CDR3 DNA is TGTGCCAGCAGCGATATGACAGGGTTGTTCTATGGCTACACCTTC. Residues: CASSDMTGLFYGYTF.

The rearrangement joins TRBV4-1 to TRBJ2-1, with TRBD2 matching 10 bases. The CDR3 has 15 residues. V was pared by 1 base and J by 6 bases, with 3 bases of the junction left unmatched. Germline V lookup: CDR1 MGHRA, CDR2 YSYEKL. The CDR3 protein is CASSQAGLASNEQFF. Written as DNA, the CDR3 is TGCGCCAGCAGCCAAGCGGGACTAGCGAGCAATGAGCAGTTCTTC.

V usage is TRBV6-1 and J usage is TRBJ2-5, with 8 bases fitting TRBD2. The closer fit of TRBJ2-7 to the DNA end suggests the J call may be wrong. Germline CDR1 is MNHNS and CDR2 is SASEGT. The CDR3 spans 15 residues. CDR3 amino acids: CASSGRAGANDEQYF. DNA for the CDR3: TGTGCCAGCAGTGGTCGAGCGGGGGCTAACGACGAGCAGTACTTC.

The chain carries TRBV28 and TRBJ2-7; D not certain. Germline V lookup: CDR1 MDHEN, CDR2 SYDVKM. CDR3 length: 15 amino acids. V lost 5 bases and J 0 bases, leaving 14 bases between the germline ends. CDR3 nucleotide sequence: TGTGCCAGCAGTACCCCCCTGCGATTCTCCTACGAGCAGTACTTC. This sequence encodes CASSTPLRFSYEQYF.

This clone was seen a single time. V and J are TRBV6-5 and TRBJ1-2; TRBD1 is a possible D gene (5 bases). V lost 8 bases to trimming and J lost 4 bases, with 14 bases between them. The CDR3 is 13 amino acids. Per the germline V gene, CDR1 is MNHEY and CDR2 is SVGAGI. CDR3: CASGAGSSYGYTF. As DNA, the CDR3 is TGTGCCAGCGGGGCCGGAAGCTCCTATGGCTACACCTTC.

The V call is TRBV25-1, the J call TRBJ2-1; D possibly corresponds to TRBD2 (6 bases). Trimming took off 8 bases at V and 3 bases at J, with 17 bases between the two ends. Germline V CDR1 and CDR2: MGHDK, SYGVNS. The CDR3 loop spans 15 amino acids. CDR3 sequence (DNA): TGTGCCAGCCTTCAGACCGGGACTTACTACAATGAGCAGTTCTTC. Translation gives CASLQTGTYYNEQFF.

This clone was found a few times. The rearrangement links TRBV25-1 to TRBJ2-5; D ambiguous. There are 17 residues in the CDR3. Per the germline V gene, CDR1 is MGHDK and CDR2 is SYGVNS. The V end lost 5 bases, the J end lost 2 bases, and 21 bases lay between the germline ends. The CDR3 DNA reads as TGTGCCAGCAGTCGACTCGCCGAAGGTGCGATACAAGAGACCCAGTACTTC. It is translated as CASSRLAEGAIQETQYF. Using reference TRBV25-1 and TRBJ2-5 for the parts outside the CDR3, the full variable domain is EADIYQTPRYLVIGTGKKITLECSQTMGHDKMYWYQQDPGMELHLIHYSYGVNSTEKGDLSSESTVSRIRTEHFPLTLESARPSHTSQYLCASSRLAEGAIQETQYFGPGTRLLVL.

The chain links TRBV9 to TRBJ2-7, with D hard to call. Germline-derived CDR1 and CDR2 are SGDLS and YYNGEE. Trimming cost V 4 bases and J 1 base, with 18 bases left between them. The CDR3 is 16 amino acids. The CDR3 spells CASSQDDASPSYEQYF. DNA of the CDR3: TGTGCCAGCAGCCAAGATGATGCGTCCCCTTCCTACGAGCAGTACTTC.

The chain is built from TRBV19 and TRBJ2-7, with D unresolved. Germline CDR1 and CDR2: LNHDA and SQIVND (reference sequence). The CDR3 is 13 residues long. V lost 3 bases and J lost 3, with 9 bases in between. This CDR3 is CASSIVQDYEQYF. As DNA, the CDR3 is TGTGCCAGTAGTATCGTCCAGGACTACGAGCAGTACTTC.

The chain links TRBV11-2 to TRBJ2-3, with a tentative D call TRBD1 (5 bases). CDR1 SGHAT and CDR2 FQNNGV come from the germline V gene. CDR3 length equals 15 residues. The V and J ends lost 1 base and 3 bases respectively, with 11 bases between them. The CDR3 region is CASSLGPQGTDTQYF. The CDR3 DNA reads TGTGCCAGCAGCTTAGGTCCCCAGGGAACAGATACGCAGTATTTT.

The chain has TRBV6-5 and TRBJ2-7; no reliable D call. Deletions cut 6 bases from V and 0 bases from J, with 9 bases between. CDR3 size: 13 residues. Germline values: CDR1 MNHEY, CDR2 SVGAGI. This CDR3 reads CASRLSRSYEQYF. Written as DNA, the CDR3 is TGTGCCAGCAGGCTTAGTCGCTCCTACGAGCAGTACTTC.

The chain employs TRBV2 and TRBJ1-1, with TRBD1 as a possible D gene (5 bases). CDR3 length: 15 residues. Trimming took off 5 bases at V and 0 bases at J, with 13 bases between the two ends. Germline V gives CDR1 SNHLY, CDR2 FYNNEI. DNA for the CDR3: TGTGCCAGCAGTCGTTACCAGGGCCTGAACACTGAAGCTTTCTTT. It is translated as CASSRYQGLNTEAFF. The whole variable domain, remainder taken from reference TRBV2 and TRBJ1-1, is EPEVTQTPSHQVTQMGQEVILRCVPISNHLYFYWYRQILGQKVEFLVSFYNNEISEKSEIFDDQFSVERPDGSNFTLKIRSTKLEDSAMYFCASSRYQGLNTEAFFGQGTRLTVV.

The table lists this clone with a few counts. In DNA, the CDR3 is TGCGCCAGCATGGTCGGACTAACGAGCATGAACACTGAAGCTTTCTTT. The encoded protein is CASMVGLTSMNTEAFF. V is TRBV5-1 and J is TRBJ1-1; D is ambiguous. With 6 bases removed from V and 0 bases from J, the gap between germline ends came to 18 bases. Germline-derived CDR1 and CDR2 are SGHRS and YFSETQ. This CDR3 spans 16 amino acids.

The sample holds many counts of this clone. V is TRBV28 and J is TRBJ2-7, with D unresolved. Trimming shortened V by 10 bases and J by 0 bases, and 16 bases separated the two germline ends. The CDR3 spans 14 residues. The germline V gene encodes CDR1 MDHEN and CDR2 SYDVKM. CDR3 in amino acids: CATRLADNSYEQYF. In DNA form, the CDR3 reads TGTGCCACCCGCTTAGCAGATAACTCCTACGAGCAGTACTTC.

The rearrangement links TRBV5-4 to TRBJ2-7; TRBD1 matches at 8 bases. This CDR3 is 15 amino acids long. Germline V CDR1 and CDR2: SGHNT, YYREEE (reference sequence). J was trimmed by 0 bases and V by 0 bases; bases with no gene match: 2. CDR3 loop: CASSLDGTGSYEQYF. The DNA for the CDR3 is TGTGCCAGCAGCTTGGATGGGACAGGCTCCTACGAGCAGTACTTC.

In regard to this clone: A junction end diverges from the germline sequence, so it may reflect a read error. This chain links TRBV4-1 with TRBJ2-7; either TRBD1 or TRBD2 may fit D (5 bases each). CDR1 MGHRA and CDR2 YSYEKL come from the germline V gene. This CDR3 spans 16 amino acids. The CDR3 DNA follows: TGTGCCAGCAGCCAAGACGGGGCAGACAAAACCTACGAGCAGTACTTC. Protein product: CASSQDGADKTYEQYF.

This sequence joins TRBV7-9 and TRBJ2-1; TRBD1 aligns across 8 bases. The CDR3 runs 17 residues. Germline V lookup: CDR1 SEHNR, CDR2 FQNEAQ (reference sequence). Trimming cost V 5 bases and J 3 bases; bases outside gene matches: 12. For the CDR3, the DNA is TGTGCCAGCAGCCCTCCCACCGGGACAGGCTTCTACAATGAGCAGTTCTTC. This encodes CASSPPTGTGFYNEQFF.

This sequence joins TRBV7-2 and TRBJ1-2; D ambiguous. V lost 5 bases and J lost 3, with 16 bases in between. The CDR3 is 15 amino acids. Germline lookup yields CDR1 SGHTA and CDR2 FQGNSA. CDR3: CASSAQTEDYYGYTF. The DNA for the CDR3 is TGTGCCAGCAGCGCCCAGACCGAGGACTACTATGGCTACACCTTC.

V is TRBV6-6 and J is TRBJ2-7; tentative D call: TRBD1 (6 bases). Trimming cost V 6 bases and J 0 bases, with 18 bases left between them. Per germline, CDR1 MNHNY and CDR2 SVGAGI (reference sequence). The CDR3 contains 16 residues. This chain's CDR3 is CASSHTPGQISYEQYF. In nucleotides, the CDR3 is TGTGCCAGCAGCCACACACCCGGACAGATCTCCTACGAGCAGTACTTC.

This clone was observed a few times. This chain joins TRBV5-1 and TRBJ2-7; 11 positions match TRBD1. Trimming cost V 4 bases and J 6 bases; bases outside gene matches: 6. CDR1 and CDR2 from the germline V gene are SGHRS and YFSETQ. The CDR3 has 14 residues. Here the CDR3 reads CASSAGQGDPEQYF. CDR3 DNA sequence: TGCGCCAGCAGCGCGGGACAGGGGGACCCCGAGCAGTACTTC.

The chain recombines TRBV27 with TRBJ2-3, with a weak D call TRBD2 (6 bases). The germline V gene has CDR1 MNHEY and CDR2 SMNVEV (reference sequence). The CDR3 runs 14 residues. Trimming shortened V by 6 bases and J by 5 bases, and 15 bases separated the two germline ends. The CDR3: CASRTGGTLDTQYF. In DNA, the CDR3 is TGTGCCAGCAGGACCGGGGGAACCCTAGATACGCAGTATTTT.

This chain links TRBV7-9 with TRBJ1-1; 7 bases align to TRBD1. The CDR3 consists of 11 residues. The V segment lost 6 bases and the J segment 11 bases; nucleotides outside the gene matches: 6. CDR1 SEHNR and CDR2 FQNEAQ come from the germline V gene (reference sequence). This CDR3 is CASSRDSWAFF. The CDR3 DNA reads as TGTGCCAGCAGTCGGGACAGTTGGGCTTTCTTT. Together with reference TRBV7-9 and TRBJ1-1, the CDR3 gives the full variable domain: DTGVSQNPRHKITKRGQNVTFRCDPISEHNRLYWYRQTLGQGPEFLTYFQNEAQLEKSRLLSDRFSAERPKGSFSTLEIQRTEQGDSAMYLCASSRDSWAFFGQGTRLTVV.